What follows describes a single T cell receptor (beta chain). The antigen it binds to is not known. Within one base of it there is no much larger clone, and no base qualities were kept. Library creation used 5' RACE. This sample was sequenced with an Illumina HiSeq 2500. A second roughly 6 to 12 cycle PCR used a sample-barcoded 5' primer and a J-beta primer mix. A unique molecular identifier was introduced onto each TCR beta cDNA molecule by a template-switch 5' adaptor carrying 12 random nucleotides. Each sample yielded at least 2.5 million CDR3-containing paired-end reads. The Mint cDNA synthesis kit, primed by a TRBC-specific oligonucleotide, was used to synthesize first-strand cDNA from all RNA. All cDNA was treated with uracil-DNA glycosylase and then went through a first 18-cycle PCR with the universal primers M1SS and BC2_uni_R. On the study's bioinformatics: Each sample was normalized by randomly selecting 1 million high-quality reads, each carrying a distinct molecular identifier. Reads sharing molecular identifiers were discarded rather than binned into consensus sequences. MiTCR, with a Q25 quality threshold and the strictest error-elimination algorithm, was used for CDR3 identification, clonotype clustering and error correction. Lower-bound total TCR beta diversity was estimated with a nonparametric unseen species model using Euler transformation. The public reads were reprocessed in TCRdb via fastp at Q25 and MiXCR, keeping in-frame beta chains. Each entry merges the rows of one CDR3 protein and shows their most common DNA and genes. TCRdb, rather than the study authors, made the V and J calls. The sample profile shows more than 1.4 million distinct CDR3 sequences; approximately 38% of them were found once. The ten top clones hold approximately 7.9% of the sample.

This sample is part of a study of blood T cells in healthy people across ages (dated by TCRdb to 2014 to 2015). Broadly, across the study: In model experiments, roughly one uniquely barcoded TCR beta cDNA molecule per two T cells was captured by template switching. Age-related changes in TCR beta repertoire diversity were measured in the study by deep sequencing normalized with unique cDNA molecular identifiers. Four age groups were formed from the donors: young (average 16 years), middle-aged (less than 40), aged (roughly 58) and long-lived (around 82). To avoid experimental bias, donors of different ages were distributed randomly across sequencing lanes. Using the same blood draw, the study looked at two additional independent replicas of 1 million unique cDNA reads for two donors, one aged 18 to 30 and the other aged 80 or older. Beyond this particular receptor, the publication reports: Observed TCR beta diversity correlated strongly with the percentage of naive T cells measured by flow cytometry. Bulk unsorted PBMC profiling prevented conclusive comparison of naive and antigen-experienced compartments. Observed TCR beta diversity per million T cells fell roughly linearly with age, and a significant reduction was already apparent by age about 36. Donor CMV infection status was unknown, potentially confounding age-related changes in expanded clonotypes. Compared with the aged group, more naive CD4+ T cells, fewer expanded clones and increased TCR diversity were shown by the long-lived group, suggesting age selection. Estimates of total diversity based on one million sequenced T cells were considered lower bounds and underestimates.

The donors were roughly 39 Caucasian individuals from Russia, aged roughly 6 to 95 years, who were systemically healthy. Each donor gave around 9.9 milliliters of peripheral blood, collected into EDTA-treated Vacutainer tubes. PBMCs were isolated by Ficoll-Paque density-gradient centrifugation, with at least 7 million obtained per sample. Total RNA, at least 5.5 micrograms per sample, was extracted from PBMCs with Trizol reagent. The percentages of naive CD45RAhigh/CD27high T cells were determined by flow cytometry on a PBMC aliquot from every donor. The sequence was obtained from a woman aged 18-29 years in good health. The sequenced sample was blood.

The sequence in DNA is TGTGCTAGTGGTTGGGGCTGGGACGGCTTCTACGAGCAGTACTTC. This yields the protein CASGWGWDGFYEQYF. The V and J segments used are TRBV12-5 and TRBJ2-4; the D segment might be TRBD1 or TRBD2, since each matches 5 bases. The J call may be incorrect, as the DNA end agrees better with TRBJ2-7. The CDR3 runs 15 amino acids, cysteine and phenylalanine included. Just CDR3 DNA is preserved here, 45 bases in frame from base 1. Sequences LGHNT (CDR1) and FRNRAP (CDR2) are obtained from the germline V gene.